This passage covers 9 T cell receptor beta chains from one sample sequenced in a study of blood T cell repertoires in COVID-19. The repertoire was sequenced with immunoSEQ multiplex PCR; TCRdb's copy has only in-frame clones and lacks some. The table has more than 200,000 clones, 80% to 85% seen once. The material sequenced was peripheral blood. All receptors come from a woman at least 80 years old with COVID-19, enrolled during active disease.

The genes are TRBV28 and TRBJ1-2; a weak D match, TRBD1 (6 bases). CDR3 length: 14 amino acids. Trimming took 2 bases from V and 7 from J, leaving 14 bases between them. CDR1 is MDHEN and CDR2 is SYDVKM in the germline V gene. The CDR3 DNA reads TGTGCCAGCAGTTTAAATCAGGGGTTAATTGGCTACACCTTC. Protein sequence: CASSLNQGLIGYTF.

The gene calls are TRBV9 and TRBJ2-7; tentative D call: TRBD1 (5 bases). The CDR3 runs 14 residues. Trimming took 0 bases from V and 4 from J, leaving 11 bases between them. Germline values: CDR1 SGDLS, CDR2 YYNGEE. The CDR3 sequence: CASSVDGRGYEQYF. The CDR3 DNA is TGTGCCAGCAGCGTAGACGGTAGGGGTTACGAGCAGTACTTC.

The chain uses TRBV28 and TRBJ2-1, with 10 bases matching TRBD1. CDR3 length equals 16 residues. The V segment lost 6 bases and the J segment 6 bases; nucleotides outside the gene matches: 11. Looked up from germline, CDR1 is MDHEN and CDR2 is SYDVKM. This CDR3 is CASRLGGTGVPNEQFF. In nucleotides, the CDR3 is TGTGCCAGCAGACTAGGGGGGACAGGGGTACCCAATGAGCAGTTCTTC.

This sequence joins TRBV5-1 and TRBJ1-1; D not certain. This CDR3 spans 13 amino acids. Germline V gene lookup returns CDR1 SGHRS and CDR2 YFSETQ. V was pared by 4 bases and J by 5 bases, with 12 bases between. This CDR3 is CASSPKPPTEAFF. Written as DNA, the CDR3 is TGCGCCAGCAGCCCCAAGCCACCTACTGAAGCTTTCTTT.

The chain has TRBV6-5 and TRBJ2-2; D is unresolved. Germline CDR1 is MNHEY and CDR2 is SVGAGI. The CDR3 is 12 amino acids. Trimming took 8 bases from V and 5 from J, leaving 9 bases between them. As DNA, the CDR3 is TGTGCCAGCGCCCACCTAACCGGGGAGCTGTTTTTT. Translating gives CASAHLTGELFF.

The chain links TRBV5-1 to TRBJ1-6; D ambiguous. The V gene lost 4 bases and the J gene lost 7 bases, with 12 bases spanning the gap. CDR3 length: 14 amino acids. Per germline, CDR1 SGHRS and CDR2 YFSETQ. CDR3 bases: TGCGCCAGCAGCCCCGATGTTCTAAATTCACCCCTCCACTTT. Amino acids: CASSPDVLNSPLHF.

CDR3 protein: CASSQAGGTGVVRAFF. CDR3 DNA sequence: TGTGCCAGCAGCCAGGCGGGGGGGACAGGGGTAGTTAGAGCTTTCTTT. The chain couples TRBV4-2 to TRBJ1-1, with 10 bases aligning to TRBD1. CDR1 and CDR2 (germline): LGHNA, YNFKEQ. Trimming at V came to 3 bases and at J to 10 bases, leaving 14 bases not matched to a gene. The CDR3 is 16 residues long.

The chain employs TRBV5-1 and TRBJ2-7, with a tentative D call TRBD2 (6 bases). V lost 0 bases to trimming and J lost 3 bases, with 7 bases between them. Per the germline V gene, CDR1 is SGHRS and CDR2 is YFSETQ. The CDR3 has 13 amino acids. CDR3 nucleotides: TGCGCCAGCAGCTTGGGGAGGGACTACGAGCAGTACTTC. This encodes CASSLGRDYEQYF.

The chain recombines TRBV15 with TRBJ1-3, with TRBD1 identical over 9 bases. Germline trimming cut 8 bases from V and 0 bases from J; bases unmatched to any gene: 2. There are 14 residues in the CDR3. CDR1 and CDR2 from the germline V gene are LNHNV and YYDKDF (reference sequence). The CDR3 loop is CATGDRASGNTIYF. DNA of the CDR3: TGTGCCACCGGGGACAGGGCCTCTGGAAACACCATATATTTT.